A single sample is the source of the 8 T cell receptor beta chains below, sequenced in a study of blood T cell repertoires in COVID-19. Sequencing was performed with immunoSEQ multiplex PCR; in TCRdb, only in-frame clones are kept and a portion is missing. The profile covers some 400,000 clones, with 85% to 90% appearing a single time and less than 2% taken by the ten largest. Sample: PBMCs or T cells enriched from blood (not recorded which). These receptors were obtained from a woman in her twenties or thirties who had recovered from COVID-19.

The chain uses TRBV28 and TRBJ2-3; 7 nucleotides line up with TRBD1. With V trimmed by 6 bases and J by 0 bases, 3 bases remained unmatched. The CDR3 totals 14 residues. The V gene's germline CDR1 is MDHEN and CDR2 SYDVKM. CDR3 DNA: TGTGCCAGCAGACAGACAGGGAGCACAGATACGCAGTATTTT. Translation: CASRQTGSTDTQYF.

The chain combines TRBV7-9 with TRBJ1-4; 7 bases align to TRBD1. The germline V gene has CDR1 SEHNR and CDR2 FQNEAQ (reference sequence). V gave up 5 bases and J gave up 8 bases; unmatched junction bases: 8. The CDR3 contains 14 residues. CDR3 in DNA: TGTGCCAGCAGCCCAGGGGGGATTAGGGAAAAACTGTTTTTT. It codes for CASSPGGIREKLFF.

The chain carries TRBV9 and TRBJ1-1; TRBD1 matches at 9 bases. This CDR3 spans 15 amino acids. With V trimmed by 0 bases and J by 11 bases, 11 bases remained unmatched. In germline, CDR1 is SGDLS, CDR2 YYNGEE. The CDR3, as DNA: TGTGCCAGCAGCGTAGGGGCCGGGACAGGGCCTGCCGCTTTCTTT. Its protein product is CASSVGAGTGPAAFF.

The gene calls are TRBV20-1 and TRBJ2-3; 8 bases are shared with TRBD2. V lost 3 bases, J lost 1 base, and 9 bases stayed unmatched. Germline CDR1 and CDR2: DFQATT and SNEGSKA (reference sequence). The CDR3 extends over 16 amino acids. The CDR3 nucleotides are TGCAGTGCTAGTTATGTCAGGCGGGGGGGCACAGATACGCAGTATTTT. Encoded protein: CSASYVRRGGTDTQYF.

The chain recombines TRBV12-3 or TRBV12-4 with TRBJ1-2, with D hard to call. V lost 6 bases, J lost 6 bases, and 11 bases lay in between. CDR3 size: 12 residues. The CDR3 sequence: CASSRTVNGYTF. CDR3 sequence (DNA): TGTGCCAGCAGCCGTACAGTGAATGGCTACACCTTC.

This clone was observed a handful of times. The chain carries TRBV28 and TRBJ2-7; 8 bases match TRBD2. Germline loops: CDR1 MDHEN, CDR2 SYDVKM. V gave up 5 bases and J gave up 5 bases; unmatched junction bases: 14. CDR3 length: 16 residues. The chain's CDR3 is CASSPILAEPRDEQYF. The CDR3, as DNA: TGTGCCAGCAGTCCCATACTAGCGGAGCCAAGGGACGAGCAGTACTTC.

The chain recombines TRBV7-9 with TRBJ2-3; 15 positions agree with TRBD2. Germline CDR1 SEHNR, CDR2 FQNEAQ (reference sequence). With 8 bases clipped from V and 1 base from J, the junction kept 13 bases outside the gene matches. This CDR3 is 19 amino acids long. The CDR3 loop is CASSGSGLAGGRGTDTQYF. CDR3 in DNA: TGTGCCAGCTCTGGGAGCGGACTAGCGGGAGGGCGAGGCACAGATACGCAGTATTTT.

The chain combines TRBV9 with TRBJ2-3; 9 nucleotides align to TRBD2. The CDR3 length is 16 residues. Germline V CDR1 and CDR2: SGDLS, YYNGEE. Trimming removed 1 base from V and 5 bases from J; junction bases left unmatched: 8. CDR3 DNA: TGTGCCAGCAGCGTACTACAGGGACTAGCATTAGATACGCAGTATTTT. Translated, it gives CASSVLQGLALDTQYF.